The rows below give T cell receptor beta chains drawn from one sample of a study of blood T cell repertoires in COVID-19. Here immunoSEQ multiplex PCR was the method, and the copy in TCRdb shows in-frame clones only, minus some. The data contain approximately 32,000 clones, approximately 90% of them singletons. The sample consisted of peripheral blood. The origin of the receptors is a man between 60 and 75 years old with acute or convalescent COVID-19. Each CDR3 is given with its conserved first and last residue. A D gene is named only where the DNA matches it firmly. Rows may omit the clone size; those that give it use once, few, many or a size class.

DNA	CDR3	D	length	size	V	J
TGTGCCAGCAGCCTTACTCGACAGTCCTACGAGCAGTACTTC	CASSLTRQSYEQYF	NA	14	NA	TRBV6-2/TRBV6-3	TRBJ2-7
TGTGCCAGCAGCCCTTGGGGGGGAGTTCGGAACGAGCAGTACTTC	CASSPWGGVRNEQYF	TRBD2	15	NA	TRBV3-1/TRBV3-2	TRBJ2-7
TGTGCCAGCAGCCCACAGGGTATGGGCGAGCAGTACTTC	CASSPQGMGEQYF	NA	13	NA	TRBV7-3	TRBJ2-7
TGTGCCAGCAGTGCCAGGCTGACTAGCTCGGACACCGGGGAGCTGTTTTTT	CASSARLTSSDTGELFF	TRBD2	17	NA	TRBV3-1/TRBV3-2	TRBJ2-2
TGCGCCAGCAGCCTAGGACAGGGGGTAAACTACGAGCAGTACTTC	CASSLGQGVNYEQYF	TRBD1	15	NA	TRBV5-1	TRBJ2-7
TGCGCCAGCAGCGCCCTTGACAGGGGAGGTAGGGATGGCTACACCTTC	CASSALDRGGRDGYTF	TRBD1	16	NA	TRBV5-1	TRBJ1-2
TGTGCCAGCAGCCACCCAACGGCAGGGAACACTGAAGCTTTCTTT	CASSHPTAGNTEAFF	NA	15	NA	TRBV4-2	TRBJ1-1
TGTGCCAGCACTCTGGAGAATCAGCCCCAGCATTTT	CASTLENQPQHF	NA	12	NA	TRBV2	TRBJ1-5
TGTGCCAGCAGCCAAGGGCATAACACTGAAGCTTTCTTT	CASSQGHNTEAFF	NA	13	NA	TRBV14	TRBJ1-1
TGTGCCAGCAGCTCCCGTCCCGGAGTTCAGGAGACCCAGTACTTC	CASSSRPGVQETQYF	NA	15	NA	TRBV11-1	TRBJ2-5
TGTGCCAGCAGCACTGACAGAAAAATCTCCTATGGCTACACCTTC	CASSTDRKISYGYTF	NA	15	NA	TRBV27	TRBJ1-2
TGTGCCAGCGGACGGACAGCCGACTATGGCTACACCTTC	CASGRTADYGYTF	NA	13	NA	TRBV5-4	TRBJ1-2
TGTGCCAGCAGTTGGCCGATCGGGCAGGGGAATAACTATGGCTACACCTTC	CASSWPIGQGNNYGYTF	NA	17	NA	TRBV28	TRBJ1-2
TGTGCCTGGAGTACGGGAAAGGGCACAGATACGCAGTATTTT	CAWSTGKGTDTQYF	NA	14	NA	TRBV30	TRBJ2-3
TGTGCCATCAGGCAGGGGGCCGGGGAGCAGTACTTC	CAIRQGAGEQYF	TRBD1	12	NA	TRBV10-3	TRBJ2-7
TGTGCCAGCAGCTTGGGGCTAAACCCCTACAATGAGCGGTTCTTC	CASSLGLNPYNERFF	NA	15	NA	TRBV5-6	TRBJ2-1
TGTGCCAGCAGTTCCCCAGACAGGGGGCTTAGCGAGCAGTACTTC	CASSSPDRGLSEQYF	TRBD1	15	NA	TRBV6-5	TRBJ2-7
TGTGCCAGCAGCTGGACGGGAGGGCCATACGAGCAGTACTTC	CASSWTGGPYEQYF	TRBD2	14	NA	TRBV11-2	TRBJ2-7
TGTGCCAGCAGCTTAGGCTCTGACGGACAGGGGACCTACGAGCAGTACTTC	CASSLGSDGQGTYEQYF	TRBD1	17	NA	TRBV9	TRBJ2-7
TGTGCCAGCAGTTACTCACAGGTCACCGGGGAGCTGTTTTTT	CASSYSQVTGELFF	NA	14	NA	TRBV6-6	TRBJ2-2
TGTGCCAGCAGTCTTATTGGGGCAACTAGCGGGGGAAACGAGCAGTACTTC	CASSLIGATSGGNEQYF	TRBD2	17	NA	TRBV25-1	TRBJ2-7
TGTGCCAGCAGCCACGGGACAGGGCACTCTGGAAACACCATATATTTT	CASSHGTGHSGNTIYF	TRBD1	16	NA	TRBV3-1/TRBV3-2	TRBJ1-3
TGTGCCAGTAGTGACAGGGGAGAGCAGTTCTTC	CASSDRGEQFF	TRBD1	11	NA	TRBV19	TRBJ2-1
TGTGCCAGCAGCCAAGCCTGGGGCGGGAGAGCCCAAGAGACCCAGTACTTC	CASSQAWGGRAQETQYF	TRBD2	17	NA	TRBV3-1/TRBV3-2	TRBJ2-5
TGTGCCACCAGTGTGTATTGGGAGCGGGGCTCTAGCACAGATACGCAGTATTTT	CATSVYWERGSSTDTQYF	TRBD2	18	NA	TRBV24-1	TRBJ2-3
TGTGCCTGGAGTCTGGGCATGGGCTCTGGAAACACCATATATTTT	CAWSLGMGSGNTIYF	NA	15	NA	TRBV30	TRBJ1-3
TGCGCCAGCAGCGCGGCAGCGGGCGGGAACACTGAAGCTTTCTTT	CASSAAAGGNTEAFF	NA	15	NA	TRBV5-1	TRBJ1-1
TGTGCCAGCAGTTTATTAAGCGGGAGCTTTGAGCAGTTCTTC	CASSLLSGSFEQFF	TRBD2	14	NA	TRBV27	TRBJ2-1
TGTGCCAGCAGGTTCGGGAGTTACTCCTACAATGAGCAGTTCTTC	CASRFGSYSYNEQFF	NA	15	NA	TRBV7-9	TRBJ2-1
TGTGCCAGCAGCCGGGCGCCTCAGGGAAACACCGGGGAGCTGTTTTTT	CASSRAPQGNTGELFF	NA	16	NA	TRBV6-2/TRBV6-3	TRBJ2-2
TGTGCCAGCAGCCGACAGTTCAACTCTGGAAACACCATATATTTT	CASSRQFNSGNTIYF	NA	15	NA	TRBV6-5	TRBJ1-3
TGCGCCAGCAGCTTTCAGGGGGACACTGAAGCTTTCTTT	CASSFQGDTEAFF	TRBD1	13	NA	TRBV5-1	TRBJ1-1
TGTGCCAGCATCCTCGAGCGGGAGGGCCGGCGAGAGACCCAGTACTTC	CASILEREGRRETQYF	TRBD2	16	once	TRBV2	TRBJ2-5
TGTGCCAGCAGCCGCCCCGGGACAGCGAACACCGGGGAGCTGTTTTTT	CASSRPGTANTGELFF	TRBD1	16	NA	TRBV27	TRBJ2-2
TGTGCCAGCTTAGGAGGTAGGGACACAGATACGCAGTATTTT	CASLGGRDTDTQYF	NA	14	NA	TRBV6-5	TRBJ2-3
TGTGCCAGCAGTCCCCGGAGTACTAGCGGAAGCACAGATACGCAGTATTTT	CASSPRSTSGSTDTQYF	TRBD2	17	NA	TRBV27	TRBJ2-3
TGTGCCAGCAGCTTACCCAACAGTAATGAAAAACTGTTTTTT	CASSLPNSNEKLFF	NA	14	NA	TRBV7-9	TRBJ1-4
TGTGCCAGCAGTTTAGGGAGGAACACTGAAGCTTTCTTT	CASSLGRNTEAFF	NA	13	NA	TRBV27	TRBJ1-1
TGTGCCAGCAGCGTAGAGGAGCGGGCCAACACCGGGGAGCTGTTTTTT	CASSVEERANTGELFF	NA	16	NA	TRBV9	TRBJ2-2
TGTGCCAGCAGCCCACAAGGGGGAGGAAACACCATATATTTT	CASSPQGGGNTIYF	NA	14	NA	TRBV3-1/TRBV3-2	TRBJ1-3
TGTGCCAGTAGTTTGAGGGACAACAATCAGCCCCAGCATTTT	CASSLRDNNQPQHF	NA	14	once	TRBV19	TRBJ1-5
TGCGCCAGCAGCTTGGCTCCCAGGGGCACTGAAGCTTTCTTT	CASSLAPRGTEAFF	NA	14	NA	TRBV5-1	TRBJ1-1
TGCAGCGTCCACGGACAGGGGGCGACTGAAGCTTTCTTT	CSVHGQGATEAFF	TRBD1	13	NA	TRBV29-1	TRBJ1-1
TGTGCCTGGAGAGAGGGACAGGAGTGTCTCTTC	CAWREGQECLF	TRBD1	11	NA	TRBV30	TRBJ2-1
TGTGCCAGCAGTGCCCGGACAGGGCATGGCTACACCTTC	CASSARTGHGYTF	TRBD1	13	NA	TRBV12-3/TRBV12-4	TRBJ1-2
TGTGCCAGCAGCCCTGGAGGTGAGCAGTTCTTC	CASSPGGEQFF	NA	11	NA	TRBV7-9	TRBJ2-1
TGTGCCAGCAGTCCTTCCCCCGTTAGGAGAGGGGAGCTGTTTTTT	CASSPSPVRRGELFF	NA	15	NA	TRBV11-2	TRBJ2-2
TGCGCCAGCAGCCTACGACAGGGGAGAGAAACTGAAGCTTTCTTT	CASSLRQGRETEAFF	TRBD1	15	NA	TRBV5-1	TRBJ1-1